Listed below are T cell receptor beta chains from one sample, sequenced in a study of somatic mutations in cytotoxic T cells in rheumatoid arthritis. Produced via immunoSEQ multiplex PCR; TCRdb's table is partial and in-frame only. The sample includes some 16,000 clones, more than 75% of them seen just once. The source material was CD8+ T cells sorted from blood. The receptor set was obtained from an adult with rheumatoid arthritis. Each CDR3 is given with its conserved first and last residue. Fields, in order: V gene, D gene, clone size, J gene, CDR3 DNA, CDR3 protein. A D gene is named only where the DNA matches it firmly. Clone size appears in some rows only: once, few, many, or a class for an expanded clone.

TRBV9,TRBD2,.,TRBJ2-3,TGTGCCAGCAGCGGTACTAGCGGCTTCACAGATACGCAGTATTTT,CASSGTSGFTDTQYF
TRBV19,.,.,TRBJ1-1,TGTGCCAGTAGTATTGGGACATCATTGAGAACTGAAGCTTTCTTT,CASSIGTSLRTEAFF
TRBV9,.,.,TRBJ2-2,TGTGCCAGCAGCGAGAGGTCGGGGGGCCTTGCCGGGGAGCTGTTTTTT,CASSERSGGLAGELFF
TRBV19,.,.,TRBJ2-2,TGTGCCAGTTTGGTACGGTTCGACACCGGGGAGCTGTTTTTT,CASLVRFDTGELFF
TRBV6-5,.,few,TRBJ2-7,TGTGCCAGCAGTTCCGGACAGATCTACGAGCAGTACTTC,CASSSGQIYEQYF
TRBV11-1,TRBD1,.,TRBJ2-2,TGTGCCAGCAGATGGGTTGGAGGACAGGGGAAGGGCACCGGGGAGCTGTTTTTT,CASRWVGGQGKGTGELFF
TRBV2,TRBD1,.,TRBJ1-2,TGTGCCAGCAGTGTGGGGACAGGGTCTTTAGACTATGGCTACACCTTC,CASSVGTGSLDYGYTF
TRBV7-9,.,medium-sized,TRBJ2-5,TGTGCCAGCAGCTTAGCATGGCAGGGTCAAGAGACCCAGTACTTC,CASSLAWQGQETQYF
TRBV9,TRBD1,.,TRBJ1-1,TGTGCCAGCAGCGTAGAAGGCAGGGGGCTGACTGAAGCTTTCTTT,CASSVEGRGLTEAFF
TRBV9,TRBD2,.,TRBJ2-1,TGTGCCAGCAGCGGCCGACTAGCGGGAGGGTTCTACAATGAGCAGTTCTTC,CASSGRLAGGFYNEQFF
TRBV4-1,.,.,TRBJ1-3,TGCGCCAGCAGCCAAGAACCAGGGATTGGAGGAAACACCATATATTTT,CASSQEPGIGGNTIYF
TRBV28,.,.,TRBJ1-5,TGTGCCAGCAGGGGGGTCGTAAATCAGCCCCAGCATTTT,CASRGVVNQPQHF
TRBV7-9,TRBD1,.,TRBJ2-7,TGTGCCAGCACCTCGGACCTACAGGGGGCGGGTTACGAGCAGTACTTC,CASTSDLQGAGYEQYF
TRBV9,TRBD1,.,TRBJ2-1,TGTGCCAGCAGCGTACGACAGGGAGAAGTAGGAGCCAATGAGCAGTTCTTC,CASSVRQGEVGANEQFF
TRBV27,.,few,TRBJ1-1,TGTGCCAGCAGTCTGCAGATGAACACTGAAGCTTTCTTT,CASSLQMNTEAFF
TRBV7-9,.,large,TRBJ1-2,TGTGCCAGCAGACCTGGATCATCGGCTGGGTATGGCTACACCTTC,CASRPGSSAGYGYTF
TRBV9,.,.,TRBJ2-7,TGTGCCAGCAGCGCAGCGGACTCCTACGAGCAGTACTTC,CASSAADSYEQYF
TRBV7-6,TRBD1,.,TRBJ1-1,TGTGCCAGCAGCTTAGGAGGGACAGCCGTGGGGACTGAAGCTTTCTTT,CASSLGGTAVGTEAFF
TRBV30,.,.,TRBJ2-1,TGTGCCTGGAGGGCTCGTCCGAGCTCCTACAATGAGCAGTTCTTC,CAWRARPSSYNEQFF
TRBV5-5,.,once,TRBJ2-7,TGTGCCAGCAGCTCGGGACTCCTGACCTACGAGCAGTACTTC,CASSSGLLTYEQYF
TRBV11-2,.,.,TRBJ1-2,TGTGCCAGCAGCTCCGGGGGTGTCTATGGCTACACCTTC,CASSSGGVYGYTF
TRBV28,.,.,TRBJ1-2,TGTGCCAGCAGAAAGGAGATACCTAACTATGGCTACACCTTC,CASRKEIPNYGYTF
TRBV12-5,TRBD1,.,TRBJ1-1,TGTGCTAGTGGTTTGCCCTGGGGGACAGGGACCGAAGCTTTCTTT,CASGLPWGTGTEAFF
TRBV27,.,.,TRBJ1-5,TGTGCCAGCAGTGGACGAGATAGCAATCAGCCCCAGCATTTT,CASSGRDSNQPQHF
TRBV28,.,.,TRBJ1-1,TGTGCCAGCAGTTTCAGCGGTATGAACACTGAAGCTTTCTTT,CASSFSGMNTEAFF
TRBV6-5,.,.,TRBJ1-5,TGTGCCAGCAGGAAGGCGGGGAACAATCAGCCCCAGCATTTT,CASRKAGNNQPQHF
TRBV18,.,.,TRBJ2-3,TGTGCCAGCTCACCACCGGGAGTCCCAGATACGCAGTATTTT,CASSPPGVPDTQYF
TRBV25-1,TRBD1,.,TRBJ2-5,TGTGCCAGCAGTGATCCTGACAGGGTGGAAGAGACCCAGTACTTC,CASSDPDRVEETQYF
TRBV28,TRBD1,.,TRBJ2-2,TGTGCCAGCTCCGGGACAGGGGGCACCGGGGAGCTGTTTTTT,CASSGTGGTGELFF
TRBV14,TRBD1,.,TRBJ2-7,TGTGCCAGCAGCCTAGGGACAGGTCGTGTTTTC,CASSLGTGRVF
TRBV13,.,.,TRBJ1-1,TGTGCCAGCAGCTTACGGCAGGAAGCTTTCTTT,CASSLRQEAFF
TRBV7-2,.,.,TRBJ2-3,TGTGCCAGCAGCTTGCCCGCAGATACGCAGTATTTT,CASSLPADTQYF
TRBV14,TRBD1,.,TRBJ1-2,TGTGCCAGCAGGAGGACAGGGGATAATGGCTACACCTTC,CASRRTGDNGYTF
TRBV5-1,TRBD1,few,TRBJ1-4,TGCGCCAGCAGCGGAGGGACAGCTGCAACTAATGAAAAACTGTTTTTT,CASSGGTAATNEKLFF
TRBV14,.,.,TRBJ2-1,TGTGCCAGCAGCCAAGACCAACGGGAGTGGGGCAATGAGCAGTTCTTC,CASSQDQREWGNEQFF
TRBV25-1,.,few,TRBJ1-5,TGTGCCAGCAGTGGAGAGGCAGGTGGGCAGCCCCAGCATTTT,CASSGEAGGQPQHF
TRBV7-9,.,.,TRBJ2-7,TGTGCCAGCAGCTCCCGGGACGCTCCCTACGAGCAGTACTTC,CASSSRDAPYEQYF
TRBV19,.,.,TRBJ2-7,TGTGCCAGTAGTATCAGTCCCTCCTACGAGCAGTACTTC,CASSISPSYEQYF
TRBV7-3,TRBD1,.,TRBJ2-1,TGTGCCAGCAGCCCCGGGACAGGCGACAATGAGCAGTTCTTC,CASSPGTGDNEQFF
TRBV7-3,TRBD2,once,TRBJ2-3,TGTGCCAGCAGCTCGGGACTAGCGGGAGGGCCGACAGATACGCAGTATTTT,CASSSGLAGGPTDTQYF
TRBV5-1,.,.,TRBJ2-1,TGCGCCAGCAGACCCCCCGGGACGGCCTCCTACAATGAGCAGTTCTTC,CASRPPGTASYNEQFF
TRBV6-5,.,.,TRBJ2-7,TGTGCCAGCAGCTTGACAGCCAGGAGCTCCTACGAGCAGTACTTC,CASSLTARSSYEQYF
TRBV4-3,TRBD2,.,TRBJ2-7,TGCGCCAGCAGCCAAGGGACTAGCGGGAGGTACGAGCAGTACTTC,CASSQGTSGRYEQYF
TRBV28,TRBD1,once,TRBJ2-7,TGTGCCAGCAGTACCGGGACAGGGGCGGGGGAGCAGTACTTC,CASSTGTGAGEQYF
TRBV2,.,few,TRBJ1-2,TGTGCCAGCATCGGGCAGGGAGGCATCTATGGCTACACCTTC,CASIGQGGIYGYTF
TRBV19,TRBD2,.,TRBJ2-1,TGTGCCAGTAGTATCACTAGCGGGCCGATTAGCAATGAGCAGTTCTTC,CASSITSGPISNEQFF
TRBV4-1,TRBD1,.,TRBJ1-5,TGCGCCAGCAGCCAAGTGGGACAGCTATATCAGCCCCAGCATTTT,CASSQVGQLYQPQHF
TRBV2,TRBD2,.,TRBJ2-5,TGTGCCAGCCCCGGGACTAGCGGAGGGGAGACCCAGTACTTC,CASPGTSGGETQYF
TRBV18,TRBD1,.,TRBJ1-2,TGTGCCAGCTCACCACCGTCGGGGCAGGGGGCGGTTGGCTACACCTTC,CASSPPSGQGAVGYTF
TRBV19,.,.,TRBJ2-3,TGTGCCAGTAGTATGGACATCAGCTCGGGAGATACGCAGTATTTT,CASSMDISSGDTQYF